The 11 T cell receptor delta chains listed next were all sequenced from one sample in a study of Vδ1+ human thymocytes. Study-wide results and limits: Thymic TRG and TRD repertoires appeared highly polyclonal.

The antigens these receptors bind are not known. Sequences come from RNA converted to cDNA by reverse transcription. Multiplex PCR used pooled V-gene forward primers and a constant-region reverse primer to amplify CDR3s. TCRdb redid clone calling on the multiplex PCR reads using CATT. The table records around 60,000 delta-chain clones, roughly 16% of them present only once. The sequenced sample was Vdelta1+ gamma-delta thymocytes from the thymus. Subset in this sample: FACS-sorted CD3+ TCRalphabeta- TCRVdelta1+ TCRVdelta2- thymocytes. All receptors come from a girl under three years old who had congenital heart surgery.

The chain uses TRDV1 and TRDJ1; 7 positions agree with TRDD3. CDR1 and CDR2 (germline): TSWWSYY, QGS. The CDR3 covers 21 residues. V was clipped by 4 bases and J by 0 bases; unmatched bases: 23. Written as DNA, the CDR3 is TGTGCTCTTGGGGTCGCGTTTCCCGGTTCTGGGGGTTATCCTTACACCGATAAACTCATCTTT. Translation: CALGVAFPGSGGYPYTDKLIF.

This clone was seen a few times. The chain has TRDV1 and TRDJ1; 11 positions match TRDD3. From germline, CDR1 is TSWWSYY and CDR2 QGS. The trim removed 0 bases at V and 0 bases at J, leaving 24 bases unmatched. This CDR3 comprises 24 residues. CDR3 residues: CALGELIFLRPLGWGIRDTDKLIF. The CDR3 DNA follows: TGTGCTCTTGGGGAACTAATCTTCCTACGTCCTTTAGGGTGGGGGATACGAGACACCGATAAACTCATCTTT.

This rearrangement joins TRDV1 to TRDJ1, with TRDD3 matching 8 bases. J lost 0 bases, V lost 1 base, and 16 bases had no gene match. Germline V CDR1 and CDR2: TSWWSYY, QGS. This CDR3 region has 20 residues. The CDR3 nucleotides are TGTGCTCTTGGGGAACCTTATTTTCCTTGTCTGGGGGACAACACCGATAAACTCATCTTT. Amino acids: CALGEPYFPCLGDNTDKLIF.

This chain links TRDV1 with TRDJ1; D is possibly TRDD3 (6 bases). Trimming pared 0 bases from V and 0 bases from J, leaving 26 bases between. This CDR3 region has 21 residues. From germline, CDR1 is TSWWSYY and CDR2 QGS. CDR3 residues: CALGELPPLGAGTGNTDKLIF. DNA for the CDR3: TGTGCTCTTGGGGAACTACCCCCCTTGGGGGCTGGGACCGGAAACACCGATAAACTCATCTTT.

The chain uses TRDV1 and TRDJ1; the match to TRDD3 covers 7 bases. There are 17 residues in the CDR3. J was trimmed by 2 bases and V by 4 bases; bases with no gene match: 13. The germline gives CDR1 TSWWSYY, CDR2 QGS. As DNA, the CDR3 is TGTGCTCTTGGGGGATTTCCCCAGGGGGGATCAACCGATAAACTCATCTTT. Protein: CALGGFPQGGSTDKLIF.

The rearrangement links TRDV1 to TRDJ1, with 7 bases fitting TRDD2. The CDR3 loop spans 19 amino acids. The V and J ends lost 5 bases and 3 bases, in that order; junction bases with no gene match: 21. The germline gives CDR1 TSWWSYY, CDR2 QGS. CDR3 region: CALGSPSSRGPHLADKLIF. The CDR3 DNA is TGTGCTCTTGGGTCGCCTTCCTCCCGGGGGCCACACCTTGCCGATAAACTCATCTTT.

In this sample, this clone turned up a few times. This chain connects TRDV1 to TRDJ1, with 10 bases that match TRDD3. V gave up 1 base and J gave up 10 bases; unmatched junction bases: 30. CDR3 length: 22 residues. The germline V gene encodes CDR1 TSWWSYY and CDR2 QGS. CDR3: CALGEQRSLEPTLVGDTFLLIF. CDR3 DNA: TGTGCTCTTGGGGAACAAAGGTCCCTTGAGCCTACTCTCGTGGGGGATACCTTTTTACTCATCTTT.

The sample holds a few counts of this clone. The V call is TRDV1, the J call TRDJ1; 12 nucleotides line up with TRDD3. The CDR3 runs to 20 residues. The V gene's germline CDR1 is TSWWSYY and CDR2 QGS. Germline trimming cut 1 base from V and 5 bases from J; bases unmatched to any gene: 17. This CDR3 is CALGEPKRGCTGGYKDKLIF. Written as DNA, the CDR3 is TGTGCTCTTGGGGAACCGAAAAGGGGTTGTACTGGGGGATACAAAGATAAACTCATCTTT.

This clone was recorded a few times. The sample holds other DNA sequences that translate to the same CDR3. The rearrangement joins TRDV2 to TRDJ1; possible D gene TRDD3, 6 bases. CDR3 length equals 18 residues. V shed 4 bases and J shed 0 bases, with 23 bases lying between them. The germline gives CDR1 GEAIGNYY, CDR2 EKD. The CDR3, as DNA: TGTGCCTGTGAGAAGCGGTCTACTGGGCAGCAGTACACCGATAAACTCATCTTT. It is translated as CACEKRSTGQQYTDKLIF.

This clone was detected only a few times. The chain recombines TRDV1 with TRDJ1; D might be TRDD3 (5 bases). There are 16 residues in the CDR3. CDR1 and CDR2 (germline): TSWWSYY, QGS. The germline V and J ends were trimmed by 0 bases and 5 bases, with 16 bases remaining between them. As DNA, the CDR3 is TGTGCTCTTGGGGAACTAATACGAGGGTCCCTGGATAAACTCATCTTT. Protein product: CALGELIRGSLDKLIF.

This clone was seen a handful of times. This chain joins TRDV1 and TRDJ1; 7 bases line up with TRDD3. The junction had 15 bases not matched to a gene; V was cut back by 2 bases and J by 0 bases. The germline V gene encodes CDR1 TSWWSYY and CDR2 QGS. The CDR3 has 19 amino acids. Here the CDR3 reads CALGESRPRGGGYTDKLIF. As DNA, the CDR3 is TGTGCTCTTGGGGAATCAAGGCCTCGTGGAGGGGGATACACCGATAAACTCATCTTT.